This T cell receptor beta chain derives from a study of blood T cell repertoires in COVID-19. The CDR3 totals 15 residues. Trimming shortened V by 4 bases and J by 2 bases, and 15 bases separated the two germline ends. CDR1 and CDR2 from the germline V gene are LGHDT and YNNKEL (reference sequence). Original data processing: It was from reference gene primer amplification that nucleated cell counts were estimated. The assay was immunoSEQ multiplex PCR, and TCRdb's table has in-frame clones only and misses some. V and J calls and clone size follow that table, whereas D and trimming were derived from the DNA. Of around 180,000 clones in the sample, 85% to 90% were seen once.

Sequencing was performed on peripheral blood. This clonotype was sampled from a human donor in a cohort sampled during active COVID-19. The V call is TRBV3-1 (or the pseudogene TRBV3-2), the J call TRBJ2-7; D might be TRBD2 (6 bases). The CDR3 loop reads CASSPSGTGAYEQYF. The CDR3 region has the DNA TGTGCCAGCAGCCCATCCGGGACGGGGGCCTACGAGCAGTACTTC.